This T cell receptor beta chain is from a study of blood T cell repertoires in COVID-19. On the study more broadly: There were acute and convalescent COVID-19 samples, and they came from the United States, Italy and Spain. PBMCs, B-cell-depleted T cells, or T cells were the source of the cDNA or gDNA that made up the material.

Self-reported history from a screening survey and questionnaire set each donor's cohort. Original handling: Using reference gene primer amplification, nucleated cell counts were estimated. Libraries were prepared by immunoSEQ multiplex PCR; TCRdb keeps only in-frame clonotypes and omits some of them. That table gives V, J and clone size, and the DNA gave D and trimming. The profile shows about 270,000 clones, more than 75% of them singletons. This clone was picked up a small number of times. V shed 8 bases, J shed 6 bases, and the junction held 4 bases outside the gene matches. The CDR3 consists of 12 residues. The germline V gene encodes CDR1 MDHEN and CDR2 SYDVKM.

The sample was PBMCs or T cells enriched from blood (not recorded which). This chain connects TRBV28 to TRBJ1-2; TRBD1 aligns across 9 bases. This clonotype was obtained from a woman aged 55-70 years in a cohort exposed to, infected with or recovered from COVID-19 (not recorded which). The CDR3 reads CASSTGGDGYTF. CDR3 coding DNA: TGTGCCAGCTCGACAGGGGGGGATGGCTACACCTTC.